Sequencing of this T cell receptor beta chain was carried out in a study of blood T cell repertoires in COVID-19. Study-wide background: COVID-19 samples collected from the United States, Italy and Spain covered acute and convalescent phases. T cells, B-cell-depleted T cells, or PBMCs provided the cDNA or gDNA that served as material.

During active infection, Seattle patients enrolled and were then monitored through disease. There are 17 residues in the CDR3. Looked up from germline, CDR1 is WNHNN and CDR2 is SYGVQD (reference sequence). V shed 3 bases, J shed 1 base, and the junction held 9 bases outside the gene matches. Original processing notes: Reference gene primer amplification in the assay estimated nucleated cell counts. Sequencing was performed with immunoSEQ multiplex PCR; in TCRdb, only in-frame clones are kept and a portion is missing. Clone size and V and J calls were adopted from that table, with D and trimming inferred from the DNA. The sample has over 450,000 clones; less than 90% are singletons.

V and J are TRBV10-1 and TRBJ1-3, with 7 positions matching TRBD1. Specimen: peripheral blood. The clonotype originates from a woman in her 50s with COVID-19, enrolled during active disease. CDR3 DNA: TGCGCCAGCAGTGACCAAAGAGGGGACAGTTCTGGAAACACCATATATTTT. Protein sequence: CASSDQRGDSSGNTIYF.